This paragraph covers one T cell receptor beta chain sequence. Its target is unknown. The CDR3 is made up of 14 amino acids. Germline V gene lookup returns CDR1 MGHRA and CDR2 YSYEKL. Germline trimming cut 9 bases from V and 1 base from J; bases unmatched to any gene: 8. Produced via immunoSEQ multiplex PCR; TCRdb's table is partial and in-frame only. Among roughly 260,000 clones listed, 93% were seen once. This specimen belongs to a study of T cell responses to AZD1222 COVID-19 vaccine. For the study at large: Some second doses came at about 4 weeks and others at about 12 weeks; these were pooled. General study points: As reported, nearly half of all spike-specific TCRs target variant regions that are unmutated. Spike-specific TCR breadth and depth grew following two AZD1222 doses.

The sequence was collected from an adult in good health. The source material was peripheral blood, sampled on day 0 of AZD1222 vaccination. The chain recombines TRBV4-1 with TRBJ2-7; 8 bases align to TRBD1. CDR3 in DNA: TGCGCCAGTCGCCTCGACAGGGGATCCTACGAGCAGTACTTC. This sequence encodes CASRLDRGSYEQYF.